This T cell receptor beta chain was recorded in a study of CD8 T cells in ankylosing spondylitis. Study-level points and caveats: Disease-linked clones bore a CD8+ phenotype, appearing relatively rarely in peripheral blood. It appeared that ankylosing spondylitis blood was characterized by a TCR beta motif of several highly homologous variants. Previously reported in reactive arthritis synovial fluid and blood were some of the motif variants. Disease-associated clones were reportedly significantly overrepresented in matched ankylosing spondylitis synovial fluid.

Germline-derived CDR1 and CDR2 are GTSNPN and SVGIG (reference sequence). The CDR3 covers 14 residues. V lost 5 bases, J lost 2 bases, and 5 bases stayed unmatched. Each CDR3 protein gets one entry after TCRdb re-called the 5' RACE reads with MiXCR. The repertoire includes roughly 150,000 distinct CDR3 sequences, 5.5% to 7.5% of them detected once, and around 12% sits in the top ten. In the case of this clonotype: Its specificity is unknown.

The sequenced material came from blood, either unsorted or a sorted T cell fraction (not recorded which). The V and J genes are TRBV30 and TRBJ1-5, with TRBD1 matching over 8 bases. The origin of this receptor is a female donor with ankylosing spondylitis or in good health (not recorded which). The CDR3 sequence is CAWDRGLGNQPQHF. CDR3 DNA sequence: TGTGCCTGGGACAGGGGCTTGGGCAATCAGCCCCAGCATTTT.